This T cell receptor (beta chain) was profiled in a study of cytomegalovirus exposure and HLA in healthy donors. Study-level points and caveats: Later on, an analysis tied some 17,000 TCR beta sequences to HLA alleles at 0.05 false discovery rate. In an earlier analysis, in fewer than 700 donors, most V segments appeared productive either ~87% or ~30% of the time. A later analysis, which compared TCR beta chains of equal frequency, found the HLA-associated ones more clonally expanded.

13 Jbeta primers and 60 Vbeta primers were used for the PCR. The assay was immunoSEQ multiplex PCR, and TCRdb's table has in-frame clones only and misses some. The sample contains some 60,000 clones, more than 70% of which appear only once. The germline V gene has CDR1 GTSNPN and CDR2 SVGIG (reference sequence). The germline V and J ends were trimmed by 0 bases and 5 bases, with 10 bases remaining between them. The CDR3 is 13 amino acids. A remark on this clone: The antigen is not known.

The chain combines TRBV30 with TRBJ2-5, with D maybe TRBD2 (5 bases). The TCR sequence derives from a man between 18 and 35 years old in good health and CMV-seronegative. Sample: PBMCs. The CDR3 loop reads CAWSVTWRETQYF. The DNA of the CDR3 is TGTGCCTGGAGTGTGACCTGGAGGGAGACCCAGTACTTC.